This T cell receptor (beta chain) was observed in a study of human T cells and chemical hapten exposure. At the level of the study: Diphenylcyclopropenone doses were given weekly to the scalps of patients across the approximately 25-week study.

This clonotype was seen only a few times. TCRdb re-analysed the RACE reads in MiXCR, keeping a single row per CDR3 protein. The table lists about 82,000 distinct CDR3 sequences, about 11% of them singletons. The germline CDR1 and CDR2 sequences are LGHDT and YNNKEL (reference sequence). V shed 4 bases and J 6 bases; nucleotides not matched to a gene: 2. CDR3 size: 13 residues. Time point specified: patch test 1, 2 weeks after DPC sensitization. Treatment indicated: therapeutic diphenylcyclopropenone sensitization with weekly scalp DPC. The TCR comes from a woman aged 50 to 60 with alopecia areata. Some clones in this sample may be carry-over from other donors' samples. The gene calls are TRBV3-1 and TRBJ1-1; 10 bases agree with TRBD1. Sequencing used whole blood, obtained in connection with sensitization to the hapten diphenylcyclopropenone (DPC). CDR3: CASSRGTGAEAFF. The CDR3 DNA sequence: TGTGCCAGCAGCCGAGGGACAGGGGCTGAAGCTTTCTTT.